The clone carrying this TCR beta chain qualifies as medium-sized. Its cognate antigen is unknown. cDNA synthesis was performed by 5'RACE with 10-nucleotide random UMIs. TCRdb processed the 5' RACE reads anew with MiXCR; each CDR3 protein has one entry. Of 10,000 to 12,000 distinct CDR3 sequences listed, roughly 20% were seen once; the top ten hold approximately 15%. The data originate from a study of neurological immune-mediated disorders. The study's findings and limits: The absence of any CDR3 amino acid sequence shared by expanded clones across subjects suggests that repertoires were private in all groups.

Trimming removed 5 bases from V and 5 bases from J, with 12 bases in between. Germline CDR1 is SEHNR and CDR2 is FQNEAQ (reference sequence). The CDR3 runs 13 residues. The chain is built from TRBV7-9 and TRBJ1-2; D gene ambiguous. This receptor was taken from a middle-aged woman with multiple sclerosis. The sample was CD8+ T cells from blood. DNA for the CDR3: TGTGCCAGCAGCCCGGTAGAGGAATATGGCTACACCTTC. This gives the protein CASSPVEEYGYTF.